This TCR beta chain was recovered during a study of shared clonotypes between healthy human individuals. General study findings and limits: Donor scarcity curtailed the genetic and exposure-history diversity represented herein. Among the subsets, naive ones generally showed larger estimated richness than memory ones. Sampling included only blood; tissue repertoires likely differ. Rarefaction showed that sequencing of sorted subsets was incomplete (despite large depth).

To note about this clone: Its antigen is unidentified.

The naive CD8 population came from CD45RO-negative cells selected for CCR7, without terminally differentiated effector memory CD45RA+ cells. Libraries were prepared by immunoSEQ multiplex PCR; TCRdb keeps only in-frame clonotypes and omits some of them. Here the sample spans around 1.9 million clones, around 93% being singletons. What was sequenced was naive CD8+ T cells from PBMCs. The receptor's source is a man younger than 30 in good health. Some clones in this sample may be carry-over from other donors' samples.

DNA for the CDR3: TGTGCCAGCAGCTCGACTAGCGGACCATGGGAAGAGACCCAGTACTTC. Its protein is CASSSTSGPWEETQYF. The chain couples TRBV11-2 to TRBJ2-5; 9 bases fit TRBD2. Germline values: CDR1 SGHAT, CDR2 FQNNGV. Germline trimming cut 4 bases from V and 3 bases from J; bases unmatched to any gene: 9. The CDR3 totals 16 residues.